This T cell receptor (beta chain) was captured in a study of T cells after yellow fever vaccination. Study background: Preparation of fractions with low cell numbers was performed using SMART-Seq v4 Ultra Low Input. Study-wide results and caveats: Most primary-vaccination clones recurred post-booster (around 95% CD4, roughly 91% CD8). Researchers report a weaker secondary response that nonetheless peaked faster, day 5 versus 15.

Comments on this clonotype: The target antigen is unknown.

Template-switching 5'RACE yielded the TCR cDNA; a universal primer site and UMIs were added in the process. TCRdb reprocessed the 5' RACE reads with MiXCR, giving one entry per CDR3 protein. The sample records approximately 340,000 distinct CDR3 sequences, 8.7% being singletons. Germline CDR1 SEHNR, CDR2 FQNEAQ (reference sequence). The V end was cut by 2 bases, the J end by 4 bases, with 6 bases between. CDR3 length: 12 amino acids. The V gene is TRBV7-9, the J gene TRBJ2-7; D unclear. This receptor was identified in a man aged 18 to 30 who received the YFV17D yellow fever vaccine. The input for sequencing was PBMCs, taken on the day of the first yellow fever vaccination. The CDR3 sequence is CASSLSLYEQYF. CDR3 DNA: TGTGCCAGCAGCTTATCCTTGTACGAGCAGTACTTC.